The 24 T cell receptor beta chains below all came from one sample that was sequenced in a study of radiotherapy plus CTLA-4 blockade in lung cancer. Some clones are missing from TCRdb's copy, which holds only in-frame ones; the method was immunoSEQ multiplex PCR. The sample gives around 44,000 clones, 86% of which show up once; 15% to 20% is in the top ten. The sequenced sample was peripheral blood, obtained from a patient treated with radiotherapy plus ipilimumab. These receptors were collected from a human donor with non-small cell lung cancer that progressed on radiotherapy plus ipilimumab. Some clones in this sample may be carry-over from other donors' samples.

Written as DNA, the CDR3 is TGCAGCGTTGCCGTAGCGGGGGGGGATGAGCAGTACTTC. Translated: CSVAVAGGDEQYF. The chain combines TRBV29-1 with TRBJ2-7; TRBD2 matches at 11 bases. V gave up 4 bases and J gave up 7 bases; unmatched junction bases: 6. This CDR3 has 13 amino acids. Germline loops: CDR1 SQVTM, CDR2 ANQGSEA.

The CDR3 DNA sequence: TGCGCCAGCAGCCCGGGACAGGGAGTTCAGCCCCAGCATTTT. Protein: CASSPGQGVQPQHF. This chain uses TRBV4-1 with TRBJ1-5, with TRBD1 matching over 9 bases. V was clipped by 4 bases and J by 6 bases; unmatched bases: 4. The germline V gene has CDR1 MGHRA and CDR2 YSYEKL. This CDR3 has 14 amino acids.

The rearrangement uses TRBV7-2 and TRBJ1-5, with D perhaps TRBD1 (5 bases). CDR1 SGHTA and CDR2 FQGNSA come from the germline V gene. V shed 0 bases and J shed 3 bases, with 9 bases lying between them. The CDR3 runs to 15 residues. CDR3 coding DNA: TGTGCCAGCAGCTTAGCCACAGGCCTCAATCAGCCCCAGCATTTT. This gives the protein CASSLATGLNQPQHF.

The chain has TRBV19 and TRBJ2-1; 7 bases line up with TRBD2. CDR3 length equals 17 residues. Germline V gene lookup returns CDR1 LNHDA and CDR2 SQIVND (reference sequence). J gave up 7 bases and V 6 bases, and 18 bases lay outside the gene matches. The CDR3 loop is CASRDEGWGRAGNEQFF. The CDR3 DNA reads TGTGCCAGTAGAGACGAGGGTTGGGGGAGGGCGGGGAATGAGCAGTTCTTC.

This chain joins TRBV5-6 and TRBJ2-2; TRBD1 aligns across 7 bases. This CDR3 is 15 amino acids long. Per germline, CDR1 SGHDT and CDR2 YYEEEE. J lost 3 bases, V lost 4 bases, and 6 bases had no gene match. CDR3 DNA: TGTGCCAGCAGCCGACAGGGATTCCACACCGGGGAGCTGTTTTTT. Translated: CASSRQGFHTGELFF.

The CDR3 nucleotides read TGCGCCAGCAGCTCCGCGACAGGCCCACCACCGAACACTGAAGCTTTCTTT. Residues: CASSSATGPPPNTEAFF. This chain joins TRBV5-1 and TRBJ1-1; a possible D gene is TRBD1 (6 bases). This CDR3 contains 17 residues. Germline-derived CDR1 and CDR2 are SGHRS and YFSETQ. Trimming shortened V by 3 bases and J by 1 base, and 19 bases separated the two germline ends.

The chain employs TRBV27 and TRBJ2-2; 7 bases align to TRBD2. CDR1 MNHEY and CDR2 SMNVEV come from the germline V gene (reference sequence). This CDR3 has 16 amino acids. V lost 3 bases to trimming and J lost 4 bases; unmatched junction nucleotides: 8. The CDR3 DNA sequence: TGTGCCAGCAGTTTTGCGGGGGAGGGTAGCACCGGGGAGCTGTTTTTT. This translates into CASSFAGEGSTGELFF.

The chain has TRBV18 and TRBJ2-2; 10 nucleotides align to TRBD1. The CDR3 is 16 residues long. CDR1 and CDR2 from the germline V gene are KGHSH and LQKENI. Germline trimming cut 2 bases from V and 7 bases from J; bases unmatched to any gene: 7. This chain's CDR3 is CASSPSETGGVGELFF. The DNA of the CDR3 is TGTGCCAGCTCACCATCTGAGACAGGGGGCGTCGGGGAGCTGTTTTTT.

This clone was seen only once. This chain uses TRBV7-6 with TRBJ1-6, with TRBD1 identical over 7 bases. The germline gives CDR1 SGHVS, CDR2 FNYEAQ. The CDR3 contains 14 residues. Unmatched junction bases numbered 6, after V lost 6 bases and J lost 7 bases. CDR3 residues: CASSSDRLNSPLHF. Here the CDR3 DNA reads TGTGCCAGCAGTTCGGACAGGTTAAATTCACCCCTCCACTTT.

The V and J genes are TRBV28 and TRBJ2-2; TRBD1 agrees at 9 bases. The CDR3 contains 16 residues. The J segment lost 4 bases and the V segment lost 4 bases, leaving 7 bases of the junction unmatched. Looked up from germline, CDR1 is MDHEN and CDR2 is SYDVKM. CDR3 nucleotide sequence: TGTGCCAGCAGTTCGGAAGGACAGGGGTCCACCGGGGAGCTGTTTTTT. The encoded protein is CASSSEGQGSTGELFF.

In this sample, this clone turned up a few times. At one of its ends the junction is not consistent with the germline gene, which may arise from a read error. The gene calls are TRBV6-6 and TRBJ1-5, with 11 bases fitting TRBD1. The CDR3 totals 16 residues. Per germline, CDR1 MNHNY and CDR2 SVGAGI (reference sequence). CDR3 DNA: TGTGCCAGCAGTTACGAGAGGACAGGGGGCAACCAGCCCCAGCATTTT. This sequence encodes CASSYERTGGNQPQHF.

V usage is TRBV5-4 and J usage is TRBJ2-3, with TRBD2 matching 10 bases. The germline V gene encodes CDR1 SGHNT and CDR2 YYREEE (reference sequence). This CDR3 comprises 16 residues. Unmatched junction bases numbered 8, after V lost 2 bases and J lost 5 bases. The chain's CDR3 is CASSLYSGRGGDTQYF. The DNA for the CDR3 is TGTGCCAGCAGCTTATACAGCGGGAGGGGGGGAGATACGCAGTATTTT.

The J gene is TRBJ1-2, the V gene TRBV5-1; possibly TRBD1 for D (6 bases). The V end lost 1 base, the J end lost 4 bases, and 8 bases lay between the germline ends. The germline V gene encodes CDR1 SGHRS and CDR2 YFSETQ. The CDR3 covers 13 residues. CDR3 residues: CASSLNRAYGYTF. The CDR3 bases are TGCGCCAGCAGCTTGAACAGGGCCTATGGCTACACCTTC. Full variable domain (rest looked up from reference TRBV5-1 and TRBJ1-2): KAGVTQTPRYLIKTRGQQVTLSCSPISGHRSVSWYQQTPGQGLQFLFEYFSETQRNKGNFPGRFSGRQFSNSRSEMNVSTLELGDSALYLCASSLNRAYGYTFGSGTRLTVV.

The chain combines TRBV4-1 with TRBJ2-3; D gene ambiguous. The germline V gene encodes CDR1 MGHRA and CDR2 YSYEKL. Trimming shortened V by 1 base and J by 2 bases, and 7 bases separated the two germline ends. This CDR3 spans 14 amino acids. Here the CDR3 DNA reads TGCGCCAGCAGCCAAGCAAGCAACACAGATACGCAGTATTTT. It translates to CASSQASNTDTQYF.

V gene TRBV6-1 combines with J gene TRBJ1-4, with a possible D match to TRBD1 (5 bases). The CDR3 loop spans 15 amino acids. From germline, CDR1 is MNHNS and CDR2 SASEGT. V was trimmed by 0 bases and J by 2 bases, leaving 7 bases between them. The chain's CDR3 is CASSEAGGTNEKLFF. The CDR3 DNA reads TGTGCCAGCAGTGAAGCGGGGGGGACTAATGAAAAACTGTTTTTT.

The chain's CDR3 is CSVLAGGPQEQYF. The CDR3 region has the DNA TGCAGCGTCCTAGCGGGAGGGCCTCAAGAGCAGTACTTC. This rearrangement joins TRBV29-1 to TRBJ2-7, with 12 bases lining up with TRBD2. The V segment lost 6 bases and the J segment 7 bases; nucleotides outside the gene matches: 7. The germline gives CDR1 SQVTM, CDR2 ANQGSEA. This CDR3 has 13 residues.

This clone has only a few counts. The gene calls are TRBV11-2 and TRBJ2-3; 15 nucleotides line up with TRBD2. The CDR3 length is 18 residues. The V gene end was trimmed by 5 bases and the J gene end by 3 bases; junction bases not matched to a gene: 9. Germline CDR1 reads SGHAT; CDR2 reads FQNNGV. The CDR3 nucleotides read TGTGCCAGCAGCCCCGGGACTAGCGGGGGGACCGGGACAGATACGCAGTATTTT. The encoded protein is CASSPGTSGGTGTDTQYF.

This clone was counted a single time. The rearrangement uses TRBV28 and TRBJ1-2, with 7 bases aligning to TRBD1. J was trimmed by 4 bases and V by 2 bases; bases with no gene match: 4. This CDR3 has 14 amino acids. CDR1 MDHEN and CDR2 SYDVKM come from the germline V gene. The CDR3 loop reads CASSLGDRVYGYTF. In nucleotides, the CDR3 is TGTGCCAGCAGTTTAGGCGACAGGGTCTATGGCTACACCTTC.

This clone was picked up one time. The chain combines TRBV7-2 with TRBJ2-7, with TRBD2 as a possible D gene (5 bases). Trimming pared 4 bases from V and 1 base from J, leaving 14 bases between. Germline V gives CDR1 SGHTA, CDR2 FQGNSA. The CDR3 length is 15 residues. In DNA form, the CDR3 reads TGTGCCAGCAGCTCCCGGCCGGGATTTTCCTACGAGCAGTACTTC. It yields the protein CASSSRPGFSYEQYF. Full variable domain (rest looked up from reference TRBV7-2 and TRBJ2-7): GAGVSQSPSNKVTEKGKDVELRCDPISGHTALYWYRQSLGQGLEFLIYFQGNSAPDKSGLPSDRFSAERTGGSVSTLTIQRTQQEDSAVYLCASSSRPGFSYEQYFGPGTRLTVT.

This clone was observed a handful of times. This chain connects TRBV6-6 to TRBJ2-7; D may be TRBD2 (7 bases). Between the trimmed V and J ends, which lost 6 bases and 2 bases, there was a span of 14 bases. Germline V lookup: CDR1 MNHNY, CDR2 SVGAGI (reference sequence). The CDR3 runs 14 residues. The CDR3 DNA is TGTGCCAGCAGATCGGGGGGCGGAGCCTACGAGCAGTACTTC. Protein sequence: CASRSGGGAYEQYF.

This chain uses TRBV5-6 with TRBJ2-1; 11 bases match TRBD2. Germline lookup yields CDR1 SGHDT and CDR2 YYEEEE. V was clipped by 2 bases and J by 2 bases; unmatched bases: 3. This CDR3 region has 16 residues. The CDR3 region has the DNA TGTGCCAGCAGCTTCCTAGCGGGAGGCCCCTACAATGAGCAGTTCTTC. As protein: CASSFLAGGPYNEQFF.

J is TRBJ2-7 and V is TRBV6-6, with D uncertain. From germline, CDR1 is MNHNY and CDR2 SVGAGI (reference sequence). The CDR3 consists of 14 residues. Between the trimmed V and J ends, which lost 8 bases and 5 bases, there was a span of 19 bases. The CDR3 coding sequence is TGTGCCAGCTCGATAACACAAGCAGGCGACGAGCAGTACTTC. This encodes CASSITQAGDEQYF.

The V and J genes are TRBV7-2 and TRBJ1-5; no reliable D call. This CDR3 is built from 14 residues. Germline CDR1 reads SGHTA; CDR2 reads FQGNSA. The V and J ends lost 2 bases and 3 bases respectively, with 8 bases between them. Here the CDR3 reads CASSLLQNNQPQHF. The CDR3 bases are TGTGCCAGCAGCTTACTGCAGAACAATCAGCCCCAGCATTTT.

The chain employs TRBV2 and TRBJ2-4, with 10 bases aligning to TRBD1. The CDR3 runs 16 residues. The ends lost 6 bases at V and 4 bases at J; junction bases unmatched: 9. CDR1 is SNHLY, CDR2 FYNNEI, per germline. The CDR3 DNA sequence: TGTGCCAGCAGCTCCGGACAGGGGGGACCAAAAAACATTCAGTACTTC. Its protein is CASSSGQGGPKNIQYF.